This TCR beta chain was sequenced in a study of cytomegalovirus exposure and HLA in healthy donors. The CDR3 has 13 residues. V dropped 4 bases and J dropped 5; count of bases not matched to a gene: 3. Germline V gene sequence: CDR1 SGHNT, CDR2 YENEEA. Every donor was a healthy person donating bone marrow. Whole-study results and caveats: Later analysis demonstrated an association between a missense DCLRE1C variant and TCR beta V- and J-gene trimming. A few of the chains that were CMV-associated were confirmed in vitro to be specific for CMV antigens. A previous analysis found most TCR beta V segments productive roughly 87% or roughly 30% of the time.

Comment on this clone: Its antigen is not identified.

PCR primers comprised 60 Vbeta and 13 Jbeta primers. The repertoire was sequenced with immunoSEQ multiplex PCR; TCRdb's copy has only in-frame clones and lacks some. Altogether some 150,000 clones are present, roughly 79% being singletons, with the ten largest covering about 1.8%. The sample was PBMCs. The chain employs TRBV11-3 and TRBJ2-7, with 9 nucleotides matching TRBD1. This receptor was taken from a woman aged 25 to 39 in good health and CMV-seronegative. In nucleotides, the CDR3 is TGTGCCAGCAGCTCGCGGACAGGGGACGAGCAGTACTTC. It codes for CASSSRTGDEQYF. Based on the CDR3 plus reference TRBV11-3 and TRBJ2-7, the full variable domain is EAGVVQSPRYKIIEKKQPVAFWCNPISGHNTLYWYLQNLGQGPELLIRYENEEAVDDSQLPKDRFSAERLKGVDSTLKIQPAELGDSAVYLCASSSRTGDEQYFGPGTRLTVT.